Reported below is one T cell receptor (beta chain). Its antigen is currently unknown. This entry is derived from a study of shared clonotypes between healthy human individuals. Regarding the study as a whole: Across a few donors, naive CD4 shared roughly 5.1%, naive CD8 over 3%, memory CD4 2.3%, memory CD8 under 0.5%. Non-shared clonotypes had lower generation probabilities than clonotypes shared by all four sorted-subset donors.

Clones were read by immunoSEQ multiplex PCR, and TCRdb kept only the in-frame ones, dropping some. The sample lists approximately 1.4 million clones, 95% to 99% seen once, with roughly 0.45% in the top ten. The origin of this receptor is a man aged 30 to 39 in good health. Sequenced sample: naive CD4+ T cells sorted from blood. Subset reported: CD45RA+ positively selected.

The CDR3 nucleotides are TGTGCCAGCAGCTTAGCGTTTTGGAATAGCGGGAGGGCCGGGGAGACCCAGTACTTC. It codes for CASSLAFWNSGRAGETQYF. V and J are TRBV7-8 and TRBJ2-5, with TRBD2 matching 11 bases. V was pared by 0 bases and J by 5 bases, with 14 bases of the junction left unmatched. This CDR3 is 19 amino acids long. Germline CDR1 reads SGHVS; CDR2 reads FQNEAQ.